The 5 T cell receptor beta chains in this list originate from one sample, sequenced in a study of T cells in Graves' hyperthyroidism and ophthalmopathy. The source material, RNA transcripts, was used to amplify TCR beta CDR3 regions. Carried out on the TCR CDR3, a first-round RT-PCR used the HTBI primer set. TCRdb reanalysed the multiplex PCR reads using MiXCR and keeps one entry per CDR3 protein. The table shows some 460,000 distinct CDR3 sequences, with 15% to 18% occurring only once. The sample comprised blood. All receptors derive from a woman aged 18-29 years with Graves' hyperthyroidism.

This clonotype was detected ten times or more. This chain joins TRBV9 and TRBJ2-3; a possible D gene is TRBD2 (5 bases). Looked up from germline, CDR1 is SGDLS and CDR2 is YYNGEE. Trimming removed 0 bases from V and 2 bases from J, with 10 bases in between. The CDR3 totals 15 residues. The CDR3 DNA reads as TGTGCCAGCAGCGTAGTGGGAGACCTCACAGATACGCAGTATTTT. It translates to CASSVVGDLTDTQYF. The full variable domain, completed using reference TRBV9 and TRBJ2-3, is DSGVTQTPKHLITATGQRVTLRCSPRSGDLSVYWYQQSLDQGLQFLIQYYNGEERAKGNILERFSAQQFPDLHSELNLSSLELGDSALYFCASSVVGDLTDTQYFGPGTRLTVL.

This clonotype was observed at least ten times. This chain connects TRBV18 to TRBJ1-2; TRBD1 aligns across 8 bases. The CDR3 runs to 14 residues. After removal of 5 bases from V and 4 bases from J, the junction contained 6 bases not matched to a gene. The germline gives CDR1 KGHSH, CDR2 LQKENI. The CDR3 DNA follows: TGTGCCAGCTCAACGGACAGGGAGATCTATGGCTACACCTTC. Its translation is CASSTDREIYGYTF. The variable domain in full, with the rest retrieved from reference TRBV18 and TRBJ1-2, is NAGVMQNPRHLVRRRGQEARLRCSPMKGHSHVYWYRQLPEEGLKFMVYLQKENIIDESGMPKERFSAEFPKEGPSILRIQQVVRGDSAAYFCASSTDREIYGYTFGSGTRLTVV.

This clonotype was seen a few times. The chain joins TRBV18 to TRBJ2-5; 8 positions agree with TRBD1. The CDR3 covers 12 residues. Germline values: CDR1 KGHSH, CDR2 LQKENI. V gave up 9 bases and J gave up 7 bases; unmatched junction bases: 7. As DNA, the CDR3 is TGTGCCAGTTCCGACAGGGGAGTGACCCAGTACTTC. Translation: CASSDRGVTQYF.

This clonotype has at least ten counts. CDR3 sequence reads: CASSFAGGSDTQYF. CDR3 nucleotides: TGTGCCAGCAGTTTTGCGGGAGGGTCAGATACGCAGTATTTT. The chain joins TRBV12-3 or TRBV12-4 to TRBJ2-3; 9 positions match TRBD2. The trim removed 3 bases at V and 4 bases at J, leaving 2 bases unmatched. This CDR3 has 14 residues.

This clonotype was counted many times. The chain has TRBV19 and TRBJ2-7; no clear D. Germline CDR1 is LNHDA and CDR2 is SQIVND (reference sequence). Trimming removed 7 bases at V and 3 bases at J, with 10 bases between. The CDR3 sequence is 12 residues long. The CDR3: CASIANGYEQYF. The CDR3 DNA reads TGTGCCAGTATCGCTAACGGCTACGAGCAGTACTTC.